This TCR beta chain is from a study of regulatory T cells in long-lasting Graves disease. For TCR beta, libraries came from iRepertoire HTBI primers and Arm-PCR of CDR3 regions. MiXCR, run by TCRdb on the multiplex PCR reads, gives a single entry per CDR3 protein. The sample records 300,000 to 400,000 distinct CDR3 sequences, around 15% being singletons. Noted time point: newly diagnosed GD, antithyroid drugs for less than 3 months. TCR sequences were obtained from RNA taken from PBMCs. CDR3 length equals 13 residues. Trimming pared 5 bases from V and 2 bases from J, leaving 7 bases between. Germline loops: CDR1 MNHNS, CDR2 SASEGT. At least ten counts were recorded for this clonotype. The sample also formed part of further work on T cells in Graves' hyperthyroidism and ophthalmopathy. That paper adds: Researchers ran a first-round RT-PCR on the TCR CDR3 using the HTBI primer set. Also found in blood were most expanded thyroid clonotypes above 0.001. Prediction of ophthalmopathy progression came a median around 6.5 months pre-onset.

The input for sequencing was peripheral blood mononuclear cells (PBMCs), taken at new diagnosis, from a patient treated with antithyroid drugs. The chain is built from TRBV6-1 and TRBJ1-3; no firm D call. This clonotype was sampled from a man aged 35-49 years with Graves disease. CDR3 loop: CASSPEAGNTIYF. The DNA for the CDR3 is TGTGCCAGCAGTCCGGAAGCTGGAAACACCATATATTTT.